Given below is one T cell receptor beta chain in context. This clone's antigen is unknown. There are no base qualities to consult, and no much larger clone falls within one base. These data belong to a study of OX40 agonist ivuxolimab in advanced cancers. Concerning the study at large: Ivuxolimab, which targeted the costimulatory receptor OX40 (CD134), was an agonistic, fully human IgG2 monoclonal antibody. Partial responses occurred in three dose-escalation patients: two with cutaneous melanoma and one with hepatocellular carcinoma. A male proportion of about 79% and a mean age of about 60 years, ranging from roughly 23 to 85, were recorded for the dose-escalation cohort. The paper covers the monotherapy dose-escalation part of the phase I ivuxolimab trial, which included N ≈ 57 patients. Intravenous ivuxolimab was administered to patients every 2 weeks at six dose levels: 0.01, 0.1, 0.3, 1.5, 3 and 10 mg/kg. The purpose of peripheral TCRbeta sequencing was to test whether ivuxolimab changed TCR sequence diversity and led to clonal T-cell expansion. Prior anti-PD-1, anti-PD-L1 or anti-CTLA-4 therapy was permitted, and 30% to 50% of dose-escalation patients had received checkpoint inhibitors. Of the 50 to 55 dose-escalation patients, hepatocellular carcinoma was present in 19, melanoma in approximately 15, renal cell carcinoma in 9 and head and neck cancer in 9.

From its cysteine to its phenylalanine, the CDR3 spans 14 amino acids. Left in the record is the CDR3 DNA by itself, 42 bases read in frame from the first base. Looking up the germline V gene yields CDR1 LGHNA and CDR2 YNFKEQ. V loses 0 bases, J loses 1 base, and the germline ends lie 6 bases apart. The trial excluded patients who had a history of autoimmune disease or were on systemic immunosuppression. Peripheral blood for TCR sequencing was collected from all dose cohorts at baseline, on cycle 4 day 1, and on cycle 7 day 1. The samples were taken from a phase I, first-in-human, multicenter, open-label dose-escalation trial of ivuxolimab. Adults with locally advanced or metastatic head and neck squamous cell, hepatocellular, melanoma or renal cell carcinoma were enrolled in the trial. Before TCR sequencing, CD4+ T cells and CD8+ T cells from peripheral blood were sorted into separate populations.

To sequence the TCRbeta CDR3 region, genomic DNA was isolated from the sorted cells. TCRbeta CDR3 regions were sequenced using the immunoSEQ Assay. TCRdb re-hosts the immuneACCESS table, in-frame sequences only. Its copies lack some clones; in the studies checked, an unresolved V gene accounts for under half of them, and the cause for the rest is not known. The sample table holds more than 80,000 clones, of which roughly nine tenths were seen once. Clones ranked in the top ten supply 8.4% of the sample. Broad study findings and their caveats: At doses from 0.1 to 3.0 mg/kg, clonal expansion was seen in both CD4+ and CD8+ blood T cells between baseline and week 6. The antigen specificity of the clonally expanded peripheral T cells was not determined. After ivuxolimab, more expanded clones were found on average in CD8+ T cells than in CD4+ T cells. Low levels of normalized T-cell clonal expansion were also seen in some patients who did not respond. In partial responders in the 0.1-3.0 mg/kg groups, normalized peripheral clonal expansion was found to be among the lowest, especially among CD8+ T cells.

This sequence originates from an adult with an advanced solid tumor such as melanoma, head and neck, liver or kidney cancer. The receptor chain draws on TRBV4-2 and TRBJ1-2; there is no confident call for the D gene. The sample in question was CD4+ or CD8+ T cells sorted from blood, obtained in a trial of the OX40 agonist ivuxolimab. CDR3 reads: CASSQEEYNYGYTF. The nucleotides read TGTGCCAGCAGCCAAGAGGAATATAACTATGGCTACACCTTC.